The 2 T cell receptor beta chains below all came from one sample that was sequenced in a study of cytomegalovirus exposure and HLA in healthy donors (dated by TCRdb to the late 2010s). The library was generated by the immunoSEQ multiplex PCR assay. For the multiplex PCR, a mixture combining 60 forward primers for TCR Vbeta segments and 13 reverse primers for TCR Jbeta segments was used. TCRdb re-hosts the immuneACCESS table, in-frame sequences only. Its copies lack some clones; in the studies checked, an unresolved V gene accounts for under half of them, and the cause for the rest is not known. Present in this sample are about 200,000 clones, 70% of which were seen just once. The ten biggest clones cover approximately 2.5% of the sample. The sample taken for sequencing was PBMCs. Source of these receptors: a man between 40 and 49 years old in good health and CMV-seropositive.

The rearrangement uses TRBV6-6 and TRBJ2-7; maybe TRBD1 (5 bases). CDR3 length equals 14 residues. The V gene's germline CDR1 is MNHNY and CDR2 SVGAGI (reference sequence). CDR3 in DNA: TGTGCCAGCAGCCGGAAATTCGACAGTCCCCCCCCTAGTGTG. This sequence encodes CASSRKFDSPPPSV.

This clone was detected once. The rearrangement uses TRBV7-2 and TRBJ2-3, with D tentatively TRBD1 (8 bases). The CDR3 is 16 residues long. V was cut by 8 bases and J by 0 bases, with 18 bases left in between. The germline V gene encodes CDR1 SGHTA and CDR2 FQGNSA. CDR3 sequence (DNA): TGTGCCAGCTCAACAGGGGGGGCCTCTAGCACAGATACGCAGTATTTT. Amino acids: CASSTGGASSTDTQYF. Combining the CDR3 with reference TRBV7-2 and TRBJ2-3 gives the whole variable domain GAGVSQSPSNKVTEKGKDVELRCDPISGHTALYWYRQSLGQGLEFLIYFQGNSAPDKSGLPSDRFSAERTGGSVSTLTIQRTQQEDSAVYLCASSTGGASSTDTQYFGPGTRLTVL.